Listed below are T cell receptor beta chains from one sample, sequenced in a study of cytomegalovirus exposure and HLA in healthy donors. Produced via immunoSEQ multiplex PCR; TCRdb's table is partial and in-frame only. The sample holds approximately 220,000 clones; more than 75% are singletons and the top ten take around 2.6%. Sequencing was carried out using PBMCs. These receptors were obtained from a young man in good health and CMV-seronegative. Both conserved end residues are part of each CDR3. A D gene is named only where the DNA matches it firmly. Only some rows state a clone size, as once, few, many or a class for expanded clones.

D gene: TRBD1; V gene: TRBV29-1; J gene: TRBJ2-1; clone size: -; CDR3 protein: CSVDWTGANEQFF; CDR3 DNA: TGCAGCGTTGATTGGACAGGGGCCAATGAGCAGTTCTTC
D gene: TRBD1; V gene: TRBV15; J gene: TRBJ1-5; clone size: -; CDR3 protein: CATSRPGQGRYQPQHF; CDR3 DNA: TGTGCCACCAGCAGACCGGGACAGGGGAGGTATCAGCCCCAGCATTTT
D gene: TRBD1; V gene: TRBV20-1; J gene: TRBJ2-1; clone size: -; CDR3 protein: CSAREDRVEFF; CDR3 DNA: TGCAGTGCTAGAGAGGACAGGGTAGAGTTCTTC
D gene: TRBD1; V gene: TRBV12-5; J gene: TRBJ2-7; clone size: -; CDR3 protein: CASGYDRGWEQYF; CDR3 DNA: TGTGCTAGTGGTTATGACAGGGGATGGGAGCAGTACTTC
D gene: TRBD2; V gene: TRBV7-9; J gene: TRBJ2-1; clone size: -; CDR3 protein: CASSAGAFNEQFF; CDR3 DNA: TGTGCCAGCAGTGCGGGAGCTTTCAATGAGCAGTTCTTC
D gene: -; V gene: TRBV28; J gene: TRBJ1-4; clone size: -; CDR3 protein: CASSNGGHVKLFF; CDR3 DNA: TGTGCCAGCAGCAACGGAGGTCATGTAAAACTGTTTTTT
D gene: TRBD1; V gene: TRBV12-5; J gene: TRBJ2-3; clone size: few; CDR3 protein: CASRQGGDTQYF; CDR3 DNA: TGTGCTAGTAGACAGGGCGGCGATACGCAGTATTTT
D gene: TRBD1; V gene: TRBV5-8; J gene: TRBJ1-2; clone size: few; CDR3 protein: CASSLHPTGDYGYTF; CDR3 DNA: TGTGCCAGCAGCTTACACCCGACAGGGGACTATGGCTACACCTTC
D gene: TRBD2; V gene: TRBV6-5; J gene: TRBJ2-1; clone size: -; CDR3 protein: CASSPLAGGRHEQFF; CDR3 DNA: TGTGCCAGCAGCCCACTAGCGGGGGGCCGCCATGAGCAGTTCTTC
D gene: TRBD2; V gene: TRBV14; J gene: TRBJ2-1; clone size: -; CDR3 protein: CASSPLAGAYNEQFF; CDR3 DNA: TGTGCCAGCAGCCCTTTAGCGGGGGCATACAATGAGCAGTTCTTC
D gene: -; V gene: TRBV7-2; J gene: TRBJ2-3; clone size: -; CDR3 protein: CASSLLRWDTQYF; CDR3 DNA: TGTGCCAGCAGCTTACTCAGGTGGGATACGCAGTATTTT
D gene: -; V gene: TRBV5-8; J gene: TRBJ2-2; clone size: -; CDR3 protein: CASIAQGQLTGELFF; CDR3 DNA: TGTGCCAGCATCGCACAAGGACAGCTCACCGGGGAGCTGTTTTTT
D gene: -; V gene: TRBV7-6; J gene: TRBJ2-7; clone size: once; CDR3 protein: CASSPGQRYEQYF; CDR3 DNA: TGTGCCAGCAGCCCCGGACAGCGCTACGAGCAGTACTTC